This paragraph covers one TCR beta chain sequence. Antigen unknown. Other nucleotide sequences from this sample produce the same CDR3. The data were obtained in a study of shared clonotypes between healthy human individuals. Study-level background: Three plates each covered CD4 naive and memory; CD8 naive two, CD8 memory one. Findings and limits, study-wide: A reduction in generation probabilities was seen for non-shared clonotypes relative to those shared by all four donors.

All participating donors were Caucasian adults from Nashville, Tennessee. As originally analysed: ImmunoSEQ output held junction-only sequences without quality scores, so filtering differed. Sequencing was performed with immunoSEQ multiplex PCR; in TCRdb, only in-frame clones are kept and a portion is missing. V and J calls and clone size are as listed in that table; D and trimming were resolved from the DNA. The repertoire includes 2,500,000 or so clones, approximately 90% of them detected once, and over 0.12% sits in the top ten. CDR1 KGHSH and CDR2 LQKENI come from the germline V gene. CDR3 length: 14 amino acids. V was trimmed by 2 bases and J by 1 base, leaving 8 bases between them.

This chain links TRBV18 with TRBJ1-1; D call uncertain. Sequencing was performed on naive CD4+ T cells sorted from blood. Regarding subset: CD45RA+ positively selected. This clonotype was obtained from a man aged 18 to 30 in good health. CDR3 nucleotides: TGTGCCAGCTCACCAAGTACGGGGAACACTGAAGCTTTCTTT. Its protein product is CASSPSTGNTEAFF.